These T cell receptor beta chains were read from a single sample in a study of blood T cell repertoires in COVID-19. Profiled with immunoSEQ multiplex PCR; TCRdb holds only in-frame clones, not every one. This sample has around 260,000 clones; roughly 84% occur once, and the top ten carry around 14%. Material for sequencing was peripheral blood. Receptor source: a person between 70 and 80 years old with COVID-19, enrolled during active disease. The CDR3 runs from the conserved cysteine through the conserved F or W. A D gene is named only where the DNA matches it firmly. Rows give clone size only sometimes, using once, few, many, or a class for an expanded clone.

>TRBD2|TRBV7-8|TRBJ2-1|few
TGTGCCAGCAGCTTAGCGAGCGGGGGACACTACAATGAGCAGTTCTTC
CASSLASGGHYNEQFF
>TRBD2|TRBV28|TRBJ2-2|-
TGTGCCAGCAGTTTGGCGCTAGCGGTTTCCACCGGGGAGCTGTTTTTT
CASSLALAVSTGELFF
>TRBD1|TRBV19|TRBJ1-5|once
TGTGCCAGTAGTATGGGACAGGGTAAGGAGCCCCAGCATTTT
CASSMGQGKEPQHF
>TRBD1|TRBV6-4|TRBJ1-1|-
TGTGCCAGCAGTGTTACAGGGGGTTCCACTGAAGCTTTCTTT
CASSVTGGSTEAFF
>TRBD2|TRBV7-9|TRBJ2-7|-
TGTGCCAGCAGCCTCGGGACTAGCGGGAGGAGCTCCTACGAGCAGTACTTC
CASSLGTSGRSSYEQYF
>TRBD1|TRBV5-6|TRBJ1-2|-
TGTGCCAGCAGACAGACAGGGTTGGAGGGCTACACCTTC
CASRQTGLEGYTF
>TRBD2|TRBV3-1/TRBV3-2|TRBJ2-7|many
TGTGCCAGCAGCCCGGCCGGGACTAACTACGAGCAGTACTTC
CASSPAGTNYEQYF
>TRBD2|TRBV28|TRBJ2-2|few
TGTGCCAGCAGCCCAACTAGCGCCTCCGGGGAGCTGTTTTTT
CASSPTSASGELFF
>TRBD1|TRBV29-1|TRBJ1-1|-
TGCAGCGTTGAAGTTACAGGGGCGAACACTGAAGCTTTCTTT
CSVEVTGANTEAFF
>TRBD2|TRBV6-5|TRBJ2-7|-
TGTGCCAGCAGCGCCGGGACTAGCGGGGGTTACGAGCAGTACTTC
CASSAGTSGGYEQYF
>-|TRBV4-2|TRBJ1-2|-
TGTGCCAGCAGCCGAGGGGACATAGTGCGCTATGGCTACACCTTC
CASSRGDIVRYGYTF
>-|TRBV7-9|TRBJ1-1|-
TGTGCCAGCAGCTTAGTGGCAGACACTGAAGCTTTCTTT
CASSLVADTEAFF
>TRBD2|TRBV24-1|TRBJ2-5|few
TGTGCCACCAGTGACGCACTAGCGGGGGGGAGAGAGACCCAGTACTTC
CATSDALAGGRETQYF
>-|TRBV3-1/TRBV3-2|TRBJ2-5|-
TGTGCCAGCAGCCAAGAAAAAACTATCTTTGAGACCCAGTACTTC
CASSQEKTIFETQYF
>-|TRBV11-2|TRBJ1-5|-
TGTGCCAGCAGCTTAGATCGGGGGGGCGCCCAGCCCCAGCATTTT
CASSLDRGGAQPQHF
>TRBD1|TRBV12-3/TRBV12-4|TRBJ1-6|-
TGTGCCAGCCGCTGGGACAGAAATTCACCCCTCCACTTT
CASRWDRNSPLHF
>-|TRBV5-4|TRBJ2-7|-
TGTGCCAGCAGCCATATGGGGCCGTGGGCCTACGAGCAGTACTTC
CASSHMGPWAYEQYF
>-|TRBV7-8|TRBJ2-7|-
TGTGCCAGCAGCCTCAGCACAGGGGCCCGAGGGGAGGTGCAGTACTTC
CASSLSTGARGEVQYF
>TRBD2|TRBV9|TRBJ2-1|-
TGTGCCAGCAGCCCACGAGGCGGGGGGGAGTCCTACAATGAGCAGTTCTTC
CASSPRGGGESYNEQFF
>-|TRBV7-2|TRBJ1-2|many
TGTGCCAGCAGCCCAGCGACCGACTATGGCTACACCTTC
CASSPATDYGYTF
>TRBD1|TRBV27|TRBJ2-6|-
TGTGCCAGCAGTCTCCGGTCACAGGGGGCGCCAGTGTCTCCAAACTCTGGGGCCAACGTCCTGACTTTC
CASSLRSQGAPVSPNSGANVLTF
>TRBD2|TRBV7-2|TRBJ2-1|-
TGTGCCAGCAGCCCTACGGGACTAGAGCAGTTCTTC
CASSPTGLEQFF
>-|TRBV7-8|TRBJ2-1|few
TGTGCCAGCAGCTCCACGCGGGACGTACTATCGCGGTACAATGAGCAGTTCTTC
CASSSTRDVLSRYNEQFF
>TRBD2|TRBV18|TRBJ2-1|-
TGTGCCAGCTCACCACGAGCGGGAGGGATTTCTTCCTACAATGAGCAGTTCTTC
CASSPRAGGISSYNEQFF
>-|TRBV6-1|TRBJ2-1|once
TGTGCCAGCAGTGTTTACAGTATACCTCCCTCCTACAATGAGCAGTTCTTC
CASSVYSIPPSYNEQFF
>-|TRBV7-9|TRBJ1-2|-
TGTGCCAGCAGCTTTCTATTGCAGCGTAGCTCCCCCTATGGCTACACCTTC
CASSFLLQRSSPYGYTF
>-|TRBV7-2|TRBJ1-5|once
TGTGCCAGCAGCTTAGACAGCCGTAGCAATCAGCCCCAGCATTTT
CASSLDSRSNQPQHF
>-|TRBV9|TRBJ2-7|-
TGTGCCAGCAGCGTAGCTACCTCCTACGAGCAGTACTTC
CASSVATSYEQYF
>-|TRBV27|TRBJ1-2|-
TGTGCCAGCTTTAGTTGGGGGCAGGGCTATGGCTACACCTTC
CASFSWGQGYGYTF
>-|TRBV19|TRBJ2-3|-
TGTGCCAGTACTCGGCAGACTAGCACAGATACGCAGTATTTT
CASTRQTSTDTQYF
>TRBD2|TRBV7-2|TRBJ2-1|-
TGTGCCAGCAGCTTAGTAGCGGGGGGAATCGCTCCTTACAATGAGCAGTTCTTC
CASSLVAGGIAPYNEQFF
>TRBD2|TRBV5-1|TRBJ2-5|-
TGCGCCAGCAGCCCCTCCTCCCGGACTAGCGGGGACGGTGGGGAGACCCAGTACTTC
CASSPSSRTSGDGGETQYF
>-|TRBV19|TRBJ1-2|-
TGTGCCAGTAGGGATCTAACAGGAACACCCTGGGGCTACACCTTC
CASRDLTGTPWGYTF
>-|TRBV7-9|TRBJ2-7|-
TGTGCCAGCAGCTTCGGGGACACCTTCGCCTACGAGCAGTACTTC
CASSFGDTFAYEQYF
>-|TRBV2|TRBJ2-2|-
TGTGCCAGCAGTGAAGGCGGAGCCGGTACCGGGGAGCTGTTTTTT
CASSEGGAGTGELFF
>TRBD1|TRBV7-9|TRBJ2-2|-
TGTGCCAGCAGCTTGCGGACAGGTCTGCACGGGGAGCTGTTTTTT
CASSLRTGLHGELFF
>-|TRBV7-2|TRBJ2-2|-
TGTGCCAGCGGACGACGACAGCTGACTCTGGGAGGGGAGCTGTTTTTT
CASGRRQLTLGGELFF
>-|TRBV21-1|TRBJ2-5|-
TGTGCCAGCAGCAACACAGGAAGGTACCAAGAGACCCAGTACTTC
CASSNTGRYQETQYF
>TRBD1|TRBV6-5|TRBJ1-5|-
TGTGCCAGCACGGAACAGGGGGTTCGCAATCAGCCCCAGCATTTT
CASTEQGVRNQPQHF
>TRBD1|TRBV11-2|TRBJ1-1|-
TGTGCCAGCAGCCCCGTGCCCGGGACAGGGGAGACTGAAGCTTTCTTT
CASSPVPGTGETEAFF
>TRBD2|TRBV19|TRBJ2-1|-
TGTGCCAGTAGCCTGACTAGCGGGATAGGAAATGAGCAGTTCTTC
CASSLTSGIGNEQFF
>-|TRBV29-1|TRBJ2-1|once
TGCAGCGTTCGACAGGTTAGCTCCTACAATGAGCAGTTCTTC
CSVRQVSSYNEQFF
>-|TRBV19|TRBJ1-5|-
TGTGCCAGTAGTATTTCCGGACAGAATCAGCCCCAGCATTTT
CASSISGQNQPQHF
>-|TRBV30|TRBJ2-2|-
TGTGCCTGGACTAGGACACCAAACACCGGGGAGCTGTTTTTT
CAWTRTPNTGELFF
>TRBD1|TRBV30|TRBJ1-1|-
TGTGCCTGGGCACAGGGGATTACTGAAGCTTTCTTT
CAWAQGITEAFF
>TRBD1|TRBV19|TRBJ1-4|-
TGTGCCAGTAAGCAGGGGGCAACTAATGAAAAACTGTTTTTT
CASKQGATNEKLFF
>TRBD2|TRBV7-2|TRBJ2-5|-
TGTGCCAGCAGCCCCGGACTAGCGGGAGAGACCCAGTACTTC
CASSPGLAGETQYF
>TRBD1|TRBV7-9|TRBJ2-3|-
TGTGCCAGCAGCTTAGGGGACAGGCACACAGATACGCAGTATTTT
CASSLGDRHTDTQYF
>-|TRBV7-7|TRBJ1-2|-
TGTGCCAGCAGCACCCGGACCGGCGGCGGGTTCTATGGCTACACCTTC
CASSTRTGGGFYGYTF
>-|TRBV7-8|TRBJ1-5|-
TGTGCCAGCAGCCCGGGTCCCTTTAGCAATCAGCCCCAGCATTTT
CASSPGPFSNQPQHF
>-|TRBV19|TRBJ1-5|-
TGTGCCAGTAGGCTCACAGACAGAGTAAGGACCCAGCCCCAGCATTTT
CASRLTDRVRTQPQHF
>-|TRBV9|TRBJ2-6|-
TGTGCCAGCAGCGTAGGGTTAGGGGCTGGGGCCAACGTCCTGACTTTC
CASSVGLGAGANVLTF
>-|TRBV3-1/TRBV3-2|TRBJ1-5|-
TGTGCCAGTACCCTAAGGGGGTCGAATCAGCCCCAGCATTTT
CASTLRGSNQPQHF